This is a list of T cell receptor beta chains from one sample in a study of T cell responses to AZD1222 COVID-19 vaccine. Using immunoSEQ multiplex PCR, the repertoire was profiled, and TCRdb retains in-frame clones only, with some absent. Of about 140,000 clones listed, more than 85% are singletons. Here the sequenced sample was peripheral blood, taken on day 0 of AZD1222 vaccination. The source of these receptors is an adult in good health. Each CDR3 is given with its conserved first and last residue. D genes are given only for firm matches. The size of a clone is reported for some rows only, either as once, few or many, or as a class for expanded clones.

V: TRBV5-4
D: .
J: TRBJ2-7
length: 15
size: once
CDR3: CASSVDFLGAYEQYF
DNA: TGTGCCAGCAGCGTGGACTTCCTGGGGGCCTACGAGCAGTACTTC

V: TRBV19
D: TRBD2
J: TRBJ2-1
length: 14
size: .
CDR3: CASSIREGYNEQFF
DNA: TGTGCCAGTAGTATTAGGGAGGGCTACAATGAGCAGTTCTTC

V: TRBV25-1
D: .
J: TRBJ1-4
length: 14
size: .
CDR3: CASSEERGGEKLFF
DNA: TGTGCCAGCAGTGAGGAGAGGGGCGGGGAAAAACTGTTTTTT

V: TRBV5-1
D: TRBD1
J: TRBJ2-5
length: 16
size: .
CDR3: CASSSAGQGDGETQYF
DNA: TGCGCCAGCAGCTCGGCGGGACAGGGAGATGGAGAGACCCAGTACTTC

V: TRBV4-2
D: .
J: TRBJ2-7
length: 14
size: .
CDR3: CASNQDPGTYEQYF
DNA: TGTGCCAGCAACCAAGATCCAGGGACCTACGAGCAGTACTTC

V: TRBV27
D: TRBD2
J: TRBJ2-4
length: 16
size: .
CDR3: CASLGLAALAKNIQYF
DNA: TGTGCCAGCTTGGGACTAGCGGCACTAGCCAAAAACATTCAGTACTTC

V: TRBV28
D: .
J: TRBJ1-5
length: 15
size: .
CDR3: CASSPQQGEAQPQHF
DNA: TGTGCCAGCAGTCCGCAACAGGGTGAGGCTCAGCCCCAGCATTTT

V: TRBV6-2/TRBV6-3
D: .
J: TRBJ1-4
length: 11
size: .
CDR3: CASSPGEKLFF
DNA: TGTGCCAGCAGCCCGGGGGAAAAACTGTTTTTT

V: TRBV27
D: .
J: TRBJ1-5
length: 15
size: once
CDR3: CASSLGAGAGQPQHF
DNA: TGTGCCAGCAGTTTAGGGGCGGGGGCAGGTCAGCCCCAGCATTTT

V: TRBV7-3
D: .
J: TRBJ1-5
length: 15
size: .
CDR3: CASSSLTSWNQPQHF
DNA: TGTGCCAGCAGCTCACTGACAAGCTGGAATCAGCCCCAGCATTTT

V: TRBV6-1
D: .
J: TRBJ1-3
length: 13
size: .
CDR3: CASSEPGGNTIYF
DNA: TGTGCCAGCAGTGAACCCGGCGGAAACACCATATATTTT

V: TRBV11-3
D: .
J: TRBJ1-1
length: 13
size: few
CDR3: CASSQGQNTEAFF
DNA: TGTGCCAGCAGCCAGGGACAGAACACTGAAGCTTTCTTT

V: TRBV5-1
D: TRBD2
J: TRBJ2-7
length: 15
size: .
CDR3: CASSLGTSGQGEQYF
DNA: TGCGCCAGCAGCTTGGGGACTAGCGGACAAGGGGAGCAGTACTTC

V: TRBV27
D: TRBD2
J: TRBJ2-1
length: 15
size: .
CDR3: CASSEPSGRGNEQFF
DNA: TGTGCCAGCAGCGAACCAAGCGGGAGGGGCAATGAGCAGTTCTTC

V: TRBV4-2
D: .
J: TRBJ2-3
length: 13
size: .
CDR3: CASSQPDTDTQYF
DNA: TGTGCCAGCAGCCAACCCGACACAGATACGCAGTATTTT

V: TRBV11-3
D: TRBD2
J: TRBJ2-1
length: 16
size: .
CDR3: CASSLGLAGGPDEQFF
DNA: TGTGCCAGCAGCTTAGGTCTGGCGGGAGGGCCCGATGAGCAGTTCTTC

V: TRBV7-9
D: .
J: TRBJ2-7
length: 16
size: .
CDR3: CASSLGGGPHPYEQYF
DNA: TGTGCCAGCAGCTTAGGTGGGGGGCCCCACCCTTACGAGCAGTACTTC

V: TRBV13
D: TRBD1
J: TRBJ2-6
length: 15
size: .
CDR3: CASSSDRTGANVLTF
DNA: TGTGCCAGCAGCTCGGACAGGACTGGGGCCAACGTCCTGACTTTC

V: TRBV5-8
D: TRBD2
J: TRBJ2-7
length: 18
size: .
CDR3: CASSPGLAGVQSSYEQYF
DNA: TGTGCCAGCAGCCCGGGACTAGCGGGAGTCCAGAGCTCCTACGAGCAGTACTTC

V: TRBV27
D: .
J: TRBJ2-2
length: 14
size: .
CDR3: CASKVTGITGELFF
DNA: TGTGCCAGCAAGGTGACAGGAATCACCGGGGAGCTGTTTTTT

V: TRBV2
D: .
J: TRBJ1-1
length: 13
size: .
CDR3: CASSNDGNTEAFF
DNA: TGTGCCAGCAGTAACGACGGGAACACTGAAGCTTTCTTT

V: TRBV7-9
D: .
J: TRBJ1-6
length: 14
size: .
CDR3: CASNPSSPNSPLHF
DNA: TGTGCCAGCAATCCCAGCAGCCCTAATTCACCCCTCCACTTT

V: TRBV7-2
D: .
J: TRBJ2-5
length: 14
size: .
CDR3: CASSHGSGQETQYF
DNA: TGTGCCAGCAGCCACGGGAGCGGTCAAGAGACCCAGTACTTC

V: TRBV19
D: .
J: TRBJ1-6
length: 13
size: .
CDR3: CASSEQSNSPLHF
DNA: TGTGCCAGTAGTGAACAAAGCAATTCACCCCTCCACTTT

V: TRBV21-1
D: .
J: TRBJ1-2
length: 14
size: once
CDR3: CASSKASEGDGYTF
DNA: TGTGCCAGCAGCAAAGCGTCAGAGGGGGACGGCTACACCTTC

V: TRBV5-6
D: TRBD1
J: TRBJ1-1
length: 14
size: once
CDR3: CASSLTGESTEAFF
DNA: TGTGCCAGCAGCTTGACAGGGGAGAGCACTGAAGCTTTCTTT

V: TRBV7-7
D: TRBD1
J: TRBJ1-1
length: 19
size: once
CDR3: CASSLEKGGIGTANTEAFF
DNA: TGTGCTAGCAGCTTAGAGAAAGGGGGAATCGGGACAGCCAACACTGAAGCTTTCTTT

V: TRBV5-1
D: .
J: TRBJ1-4
length: 16
size: .
CDR3: CASSLEVPPTNEKLFF
DNA: TGCGCCAGCAGCTTGGAAGTCCCACCAACTAATGAAAAACTGTTTTTT

V: TRBV5-4
D: .
J: TRBJ2-5
length: 14
size: .
CDR3: CASTTGTPGETQYF
DNA: TGTGCCAGCACCACCGGGACCCCAGGCGAGACCCAGTACTTC

V: TRBV27
D: TRBD1
J: TRBJ2-3
length: 14
size: .
CDR3: CASSLDRGSDTQYF
DNA: TGTGCCAGCAGTTTGGACAGGGGATCGGATACGCAGTATTTT

V: TRBV6-2/TRBV6-3
D: .
J: TRBJ1-5
length: 17
size: .
CDR3: CASSYAAGVLQYQPQHF
DNA: TGTGCCAGCAGTTACGCCGCAGGGGTGTTGCAGTATCAGCCCCAGCATTTT

V: TRBV23-1
D: TRBD2
J: TRBJ2-7
length: 17
size: few
CDR3: CASSQSSLSGIGYEQYF
DNA: TGCGCCAGCAGTCAATCTTCGCTTAGCGGGATAGGGTACGAGCAGTACTTC

V: TRBV9
D: .
J: TRBJ1-6
length: 14
size: .
CDR3: CASSVDGSGGPLHF
DNA: TGTGCCAGCAGCGTAGACGGCAGCGGCGGACCCCTCCACTTT

V: TRBV5-5
D: .
J: TRBJ2-5
length: 13
size: .
CDR3: CASSLGTAETQYF
DNA: TGTGCCAGCAGCTTGGGGACCGCGGAGACCCAGTACTTC

V: TRBV6-5
D: .
J: TRBJ2-7
length: 15
size: .
CDR3: CASSSLAGTQREQYF
DNA: TGTGCCAGCTCATCCCTTGCCGGGACACAGCGCGAGCAGTACTTC

V: TRBV27
D: .
J: TRBJ2-1
length: 13
size: .
CDR3: CASSHGLNNEQFF
DNA: TGTGCCAGCAGTCATGGGTTAAACAATGAGCAGTTCTTC

V: TRBV19
D: TRBD1
J: TRBJ1-1
length: 12
size: .
CDR3: CASSALQGDAFF
DNA: TGTGCCAGTAGTGCATTACAGGGGGACGCTTTCTTT

V: TRBV9
D: .
J: TRBJ1-6
length: 13
size: .
CDR3: CASSVGVGSPLHF
DNA: TGTGCCAGCAGCGTAGGAGTGGGTTCACCCCTCCACTTT

V: TRBV7-2
D: .
J: TRBJ1-3
length: 14
size: .
CDR3: CASSLGTEENTIYF
DNA: TGTGCCAGCAGCTTAGGGACTGAAGAAAACACCATATATTTT

V: TRBV6-5
D: .
J: TRBJ2-2
length: 15
size: .
CDR3: CASSMVGSNTGELFF
DNA: TGTGCCAGCAGTATGGTGGGGTCTAACACCGGGGAGCTGTTTTTT

V: TRBV27
D: .
J: TRBJ1-6
length: 17
size: .
CDR3: CASSYQGTSSYNSPLHF
DNA: TGTGCCAGCAGTTACCAGGGCACGAGCTCCTATAATTCACCCCTCCACTTT

V: TRBV5-5
D: TRBD1
J: TRBJ1-3
length: 15
size: .
CDR3: CASSLGGRSGNTIYF
DNA: TGTGCCAGCAGCTTAGGGGGCCGAAGTGGAAACACCATATATTTT